These 6 T cell receptor beta chains were sequenced from one sample in a study of cytomegalovirus exposure and HLA in healthy donors (dated by TCRdb to about 2017). To prepare the library, the immunoSEQ multiplex PCR assay was applied. The multiplex PCR relied on a mix of 60 forward primers for TCR Vbeta segments and 13 reverse primers for TCR Jbeta segments. Not all clones reach the TCRdb copy of this immuneACCESS table, which keeps in-frame sequences only. Checked studies attribute under half of the gap to unresolved V genes and leave the rest unexplained. The sample table holds 180,000 or so clones, of which 82% were seen once. The ten largest clones take up around 0.1% of the sample. The material sequenced was PBMCs. All receptors derive from a boy between 2 and 10 years old in good health and CMV-seronegative.

The chain is built from TRBV4-3 and TRBJ2-3; possibly TRBD2 for D (7 bases). Per the germline V gene, CDR1 is LGHNA and CDR2 is YSLEER. The CDR3 totals 17 residues. Trimming removed 0 bases at V and 7 bases at J, with 20 bases between. CDR3 DNA sequence: TGCGCCAGCAGCCAAGACAGGGGCATAAGCGGGGCCTATACGCAGTATTTT. Translation: CASSQDRGISGAYTQYF.

This clone was counted between two and nine times. The genes are TRBV2 and TRBJ1-1, with D maybe TRBD1 (5 bases). CDR3 length: 16 residues. The V end lost 2 bases, the J end lost 0 bases, and 13 bases lay between the germline ends. Germline CDR1 SNHLY, CDR2 FYNNEI. As DNA, the CDR3 is TGTGCCAGCAGTGAACGGGGGAACCCCATGAACACTGAAGCTTTCTTT. It specifies CASSERGNPMNTEAFF. Drawing the rest from reference TRBV2 and TRBJ1-1, the complete variable domain is EPEVTQTPSHQVTQMGQEVILRCVPISNHLYFYWYRQILGQKVEFLVSFYNNEISEKSEIFDDQFSVERPDGSNFTLKIRSTKLEDSAMYFCASSERGNPMNTEAFFGQGTRLTVV.

The rearrangement uses TRBV15 and TRBJ2-1; D may be TRBD2 (6 bases). The CDR3 runs to 15 residues. The germline V and J ends were trimmed by 2 bases and 9 bases, with 17 bases remaining between them. CDR1 and CDR2 (germline): LNHNV, YYDKDF (reference sequence). Here the CDR3 DNA reads TGTGCCACCAGCAGACCCGGGACTTCGACGCCTGAGCAGTTCTTC. Translating gives CATSRPGTSTPEQFF.

This clone was seen just once. The chain recombines TRBV11-1 with TRBJ2-3; TRBD2 matches at 16 bases. This CDR3 spans 17 amino acids. J gave up 10 bases and V 4 bases, and 11 bases lay outside the gene matches. Germline V gene sequence: CDR1 SGHAT, CDR2 FQDESV (reference sequence). CDR3 in DNA: TGTGCCAGCAGCTCCTACCCGGGACTAGCGGGGGGGCCTCCGCAGTATTTT. Translation: CASSSYPGLAGGPPQYF.

The chain couples TRBV5-3 to TRBJ1-1; 9 bases are shared with TRBD1. TRBV5-3 is marked as an open reading frame, function uncertain. V lost 1 base and J lost 1; bases outside the gene matches: 2. The CDR3 is 15 amino acids. The CDR3 DNA follows: TGTGCCAGAAGCTTGACACAGGGGGCGAACACTGAAGCTTTCTTT. This sequence encodes CARSLTQGANTEAFF.

This chain links TRBV19 with TRBJ2-7; 13 bases are a match to TRBD2. This CDR3 is built from 16 residues. In germline, CDR1 is LNHDA, CDR2 SQIVND (reference sequence). The V gene end was trimmed by 8 bases and the J gene end by 3 bases; junction bases not matched to a gene: 10. The CDR3 coding sequence is TGTGCCAGTGGGCGCACCGGGACTAGCGGGGACTACGAGCAGTACTTC. Its translation is CASGRTGTSGDYEQYF.